These 4 T cell receptor beta chains were all obtained from the same sample, sequenced in a study of T cell responses to AZD1222 COVID-19 vaccine. Sequenced by immunoSEQ multiplex PCR; TCRdb stores in-frame clones only, minus some. The data contain 13,000 to 15,000 clones, 84% of them singletons. The sequenced sample was peripheral blood, obtained 28 days after the second AZD1222 dose. The receptors come from an adult who received the AZD1222 COVID-19 vaccine.

This clone was recorded once. The CDR3 DNA sequence: TGTGCCAGTAGTACGACGGACGGCTCCTACGAGCAGTACTTC. Protein product: CASSTTDGSYEQYF. The gene calls are TRBV19 and TRBJ2-7; D unresolved. The V gene's germline CDR1 is LNHDA and CDR2 SQIVND (reference sequence). The CDR3 runs 14 residues. The V gene lost 4 bases and the J gene lost 0 bases, with 10 bases spanning the gap.

In this sample, this clone turned up a few times. The chain has TRBV2 and TRBJ2-1, with D perhaps TRBD2 (5 bases). V was clipped by 8 bases and J by 0 bases, with 14 bases between them. Germline V gene data show CDR1 as SNHLY and CDR2 as FYNNEI. This CDR3 spans 15 amino acids. DNA of the CDR3: TGTGCCAGCTCCCCAGCGGAGAGCTCCTACAATGAGCAGTTCTTC. Translation: CASSPAESSYNEQFF.

The genes are TRBV3-1 (or the pseudogene TRBV3-2) and TRBJ1-2; 11 nucleotides agree with TRBD1. Germline assignment: CDR1 LGHDT and CDR2 YNNKEL (reference sequence). This CDR3 contains 16 residues. Trimming cost V 4 bases and J 3 bases; bases outside gene matches: 7. The CDR3 sequence: CASSPRPGQGDYGYTF. The DNA for the CDR3 is TGTGCCAGCAGCCCCCGTCCGGGACAGGGGGACTATGGCTACACCTTC.

The genes are TRBV4-2 and TRBJ2-1; TRBD1 matches 11 bases. The CDR3 totals 14 residues. Germline V gene sequence: CDR1 LGHNA, CDR2 YNFKEQ. V shed 1 base, J shed 9 bases, and the junction held 2 bases outside the gene matches. DNA of the CDR3: TGTGCCAGCAGCCAAGGGACAGGGGGCAGTGAGCAGTTCTTC. This sequence encodes CASSQGTGGSEQFF.